Below are 19 T cell receptor beta chains sequenced from a single sample in a study of response to subunit inactivated influenza vaccine. One entry per CDR3 protein results from TCRdb running MiXCR on the RT-PCR reads. Found here are hundreds of thousands of distinct CDR3 sequences, around a sixth of them singletons; the top ten hold approximately 10%. The input for sequencing was PBMCs from blood, taken approximately 13 days after vaccination. The receptors were sampled from a man aged 45-65 years who received an inactivated influenza vaccine.

The chain joins TRBV20-1 to TRBJ2-7; possibly TRBD2 for D (6 bases). The V end was cut by 3 bases, the J end by 3 bases, with 15 bases between. This CDR3 spans 14 amino acids. Germline lookup yields CDR1 DFQATT and CDR2 SNEGSKA (reference sequence). CDR3 bases: TGCAGTGCTAGTATTTTTTGGACTAACTACGAGCAGTACTTC. It is translated as CSASIFWTNYEQYF.

Only a few counts were recorded for this clonotype. The chain has TRBV12-3 or TRBV12-4 and TRBJ2-1; no firm D call. V was pared by 4 bases and J by 11 bases, with 12 bases between. This CDR3 region has 12 residues. The CDR3, as DNA: TGTGCCAGCAGTTCCTCACAGAACAAGCAGTTCTTC. This codes for CASSSSQNKQFF.

The chain is built from TRBV10-3 and TRBJ1-5; 10 bases align to TRBD1. Germline CDR1 reads ENHRY; CDR2 reads SYGVKD. The CDR3 length is 15 residues. The trim removed 3 bases at V and 2 bases at J, leaving 1 base unmatched. CDR3 nucleotides: TGTGCCATCAGTGACGGACAGGGGGGCAATCAGCCCCAGCATTTT. Translation gives CAISDGQGGNQPQHF.

In this sample, this clonotype turned up a few times. The chain combines TRBV4-3 with TRBJ1-2, with D unclear. V was clipped by 0 bases and J by 5 bases, with 13 bases between them. The CDR3 consists of 15 residues. Germline CDR1 reads LGHNA; CDR2 reads YSLEER. The CDR3 here is CASSQDPGVRYGYTF. CDR3 nucleotide sequence: TGCGCCAGCAGCCAAGACCCCGGGGTGAGATATGGCTACACCTTC.

The chain combines TRBV4-3 with TRBJ2-1; 11 bases map to TRBD2. Trimming cost V 1 base and J 4 bases; bases outside gene matches: 3. The germline CDR1 and CDR2 sequences are LGHNA and YSLEER. There are 16 residues in the CDR3. CDR3 loop: CASSQAGTSGYNEQFF. CDR3 DNA sequence: TGCGCCAGCAGCCAAGCGGGGACTAGCGGTTACAATGAGCAGTTCTTC.

V usage is TRBV7-2 and J usage is TRBJ2-7; weak D call: TRBD2 (6 bases). Germline lookup yields CDR1 SGHTA and CDR2 FQGNSA. This CDR3 is 16 amino acids long. V was clipped by 1 base and J by 5 bases, with 18 bases between them. The CDR3 sequence is CASSLEVRVGGDEQYF. Here the CDR3 DNA reads TGTGCCAGCAGCTTAGAGGTTAGGGTCGGGGGTGACGAGCAGTACTTC.

This clonotype has more than one count but fewer than ten. The chain uses TRBV27 and TRBJ1-1; D ambiguous. CDR3 length: 15 amino acids. The V and J ends lost 2 bases and 0 bases respectively, with 10 bases between them. In germline, CDR1 is MNHEY, CDR2 SMNVEV (reference sequence). The CDR3 DNA sequence: TGTGCCAGCAGTTTAGGGCCGGGGTTGAACACTGAAGCTTTCTTT. Translation: CASSLGPGLNTEAFF.

The chain links TRBV6-2 or TRBV6-3 to TRBJ2-7, with D uncertain. Germline CDR1 and CDR2: MNHEY and SVGEGT. This CDR3 has 11 amino acids. With 8 bases removed from V and 4 bases from J, the gap between germline ends came to 9 bases. The CDR3 DNA sequence: TGTGCCAGCGGATTGCAATACGAGCAGTACTTC. Residues: CASGLQYEQYF.

The chain couples TRBV30 to TRBJ2-7; 7 nucleotides line up with TRBD1. Germline V gene sequence: CDR1 GTSNPN, CDR2 SVGIG (reference sequence). CDR3 length: 13 amino acids. Trimming cost V 5 bases and J 2 bases; bases outside gene matches: 6. The CDR3 spells CAWETGPTYEQYF. In nucleotides, the CDR3 is TGTGCCTGGGAGACAGGGCCTACCTACGAGCAGTACTTC.

This clonotype was counted a few times. The chain employs TRBV12-3 or TRBV12-4 and TRBJ2-3; 8 nucleotides line up with TRBD2. The CDR3 runs to 16 residues. J was trimmed by 3 bases and V by 3 bases; bases with no gene match: 8. CDR3 DNA sequence: TGTGCCAGCAGTTTCTCGTCGGCGGGGGGTACAGATACGCAGTATTTT. It yields the protein CASSFSSAGGTDTQYF.

A few counts support this clonotype. The rearrangement uses TRBV29-1 and TRBJ2-3; 12 bases map to TRBD2. Germline CDR1 reads SQVTM; CDR2 reads ANQGSEA. The ends lost 4 bases at V and 3 bases at J; junction bases unmatched: 5. This CDR3 is built from 15 residues. The CDR3 DNA sequence: TGCAGCGTTGCTAGGACTAGCGGGGATACAGATACGCAGTATTTT. It specifies CSVARTSGDTDTQYF.

Details on this clonotype: Relative to the germline gene, one junction end is altered; a read error may explain this. The J gene is TRBJ2-7, the V gene TRBV7-9, with D unclear. CDR3 length equals 16 residues. Germline lookup yields CDR1 SEHNR and CDR2 FQNEAQ (reference sequence). CDR3 DNA sequence: TGTGCCAGCAGCTCCTCAGGACCAGCTGCCTACGCACTCCTAAACTTC. Its protein is CASSSSGPAAYALLNF.

This clonotype was counted a few times. The V gene is TRBV7-9, the J gene TRBJ2-5; D perhaps matches TRBD2 (6 bases). CDR1 and CDR2 (germline): SEHNR, FQNEAQ (reference sequence). This CDR3 is built from 14 residues. V was shortened by 4 bases and J by 2 bases, with 11 bases between the two germline ends. In DNA form, the CDR3 reads TGTGCCAGCAGCTCCCGGGGGATACAAGAGACCCAGTACTTC. Translated: CASSSRGIQETQYF.

This chain joins TRBV12-3 or TRBV12-4 and TRBJ2-2; 11 bases line up with TRBD2. This CDR3 comprises 15 residues. The V segment lost 7 bases and the J segment 6 bases; nucleotides outside the gene matches: 7. The CDR3 is CASKFSGGAPGELFF. DNA of the CDR3: TGTGCCAGCAAATTTAGCGGGGGGGCCCCCGGGGAGCTGTTTTTT.

The rearrangement joins TRBV24-1 to TRBJ1-5, with unresolved D. Germline V gene sequence: CDR1 KGHDR, CDR2 SFDVKD. CDR3 length: 14 residues. The V end lost 5 bases, the J end lost 1 base, and 8 bases lay between the germline ends. The CDR3 nucleotides are TGTGCCACCAGTGCGGGCACGAGCAATCAGCCCCAGCATTTT. This gives the protein CATSAGTSNQPQHF.

In its sample, this clonotype was seen a few times. The chain couples TRBV4-3 to TRBJ1-1; 7 bases agree with TRBD1. J gave up 0 bases and V 2 bases, and 3 bases lay outside the gene matches. The CDR3 has 15 amino acids. CDR1 and CDR2 from the germline V gene are LGHNA and YSLEER. The CDR3 DNA sequence: TGCGCCAGCAGCCAAATAACAGGGGTGAACACTGAAGCTTTCTTT. Amino acid sequence: CASSQITGVNTEAFF.

The sample holds a few counts of this clonotype. The chain employs TRBV24-1 and TRBJ2-3; D is perhaps TRBD1 or TRBD2 (5 bases each). Per germline, CDR1 KGHDR and CDR2 SFDVKD. V gave up 4 bases and J gave up 6 bases, with 19 bases separating them. CDR3 length equals 16 residues. The CDR3 coding sequence is TGTGCCACCAGTGACCACCGGGGCTACCTGCGGGATACGCAGTATTTT. It specifies CATSDHRGYLRDTQYF.

The rearrangement links TRBV2 to TRBJ2-1, with 8 bases that match TRBD1. J gave up 5 bases and V 9 bases, and 12 bases lay outside the gene matches. The CDR3 is 15 residues long. CDR1 and CDR2 (germline): SNHLY, FYNNEI. The CDR3 loop reads CASNPGQAIHNEQFF. In DNA form, the CDR3 reads TGTGCCAGTAATCCGGGACAGGCCATCCACAATGAGCAGTTCTTC.

This clonotype was counted a few times. This rearrangement joins TRBV20-1 to TRBJ1-2; no clear D gene. The ends were cut back, 1 base at V and 7 bases at J, with 13 bases in the middle. The CDR3 contains 13 residues. CDR1 is DFQATT and CDR2 is SNEGSKA in the germline V gene (reference sequence). CDR3 DNA sequence: TGCAGTGCTAGAGCGGGCAGTTGGGGTGGCTACACCTTC. Amino acids: CSARAGSWGGYTF.